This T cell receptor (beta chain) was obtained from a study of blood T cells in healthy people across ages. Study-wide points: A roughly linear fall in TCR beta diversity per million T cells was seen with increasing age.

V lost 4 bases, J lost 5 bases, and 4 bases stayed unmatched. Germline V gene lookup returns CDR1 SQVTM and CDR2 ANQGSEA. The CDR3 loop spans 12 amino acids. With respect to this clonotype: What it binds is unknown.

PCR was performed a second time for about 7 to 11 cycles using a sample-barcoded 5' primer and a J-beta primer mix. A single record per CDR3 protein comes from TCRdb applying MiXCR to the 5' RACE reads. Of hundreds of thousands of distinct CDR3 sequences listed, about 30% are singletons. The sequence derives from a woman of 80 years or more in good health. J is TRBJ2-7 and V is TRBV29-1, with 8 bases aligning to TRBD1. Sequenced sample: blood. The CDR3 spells CSVADRAHEQYF. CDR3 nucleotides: TGCAGCGTTGCGGACAGGGCCCACGAGCAGTACTTC.